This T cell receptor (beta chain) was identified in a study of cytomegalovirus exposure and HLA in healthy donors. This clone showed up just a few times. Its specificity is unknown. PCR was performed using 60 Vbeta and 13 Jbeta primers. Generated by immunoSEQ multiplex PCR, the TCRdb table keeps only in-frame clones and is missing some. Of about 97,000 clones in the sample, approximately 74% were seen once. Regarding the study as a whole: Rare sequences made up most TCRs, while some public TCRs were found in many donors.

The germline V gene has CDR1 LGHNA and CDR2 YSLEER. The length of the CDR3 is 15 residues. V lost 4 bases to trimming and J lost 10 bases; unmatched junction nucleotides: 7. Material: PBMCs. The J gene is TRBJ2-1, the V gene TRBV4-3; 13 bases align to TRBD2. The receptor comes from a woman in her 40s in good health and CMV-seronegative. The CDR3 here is CASSRTRLAGGEQFF. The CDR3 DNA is TGCGCCAGCAGCCGTACCCGACTAGCGGGGGGCGAGCAGTTCTTC.